This note documents a single T cell receptor (beta chain) sequence. Its matching antigen is unknown. The data are from a study of T cell responses to AZD1222 COVID-19 vaccine. CDR3 size: 18 residues. V lost 5 bases to trimming and J lost 0 bases; unmatched junction nucleotides: 13. CDR1 and CDR2 from the germline V gene are SGHAT and FQNNGV. General study results and limits: There were mostly white British donors and more females than males, and clonal diversity was possibly underestimated.

The data were produced by immunoSEQ multiplex PCR, yet TCRdb's version contains in-frame clones alone and is incomplete. There are about 130,000 clones in the sample; roughly 85% occur only once, and 6.5% to 8.5% lies in the top ten. The clonotype originates from an adult who received the MenACWY meningococcal vaccine as a control. The genes are TRBV11-2 and TRBJ2-4, with 7 bases lining up with TRBD1. Material: peripheral blood, obtained 28 days after the second dose of the MenACWY control vaccine. The CDR3 region has the DNA TGTGCCAGCAGCCTGACAGGGTCCGGCGATTTAGCCAAAAACATTCAGTACTTC. Translated: CASSLTGSGDLAKNIQYF. Using reference TRBV11-2 and TRBJ2-4 for the parts outside the CDR3, the full variable domain is EAGVAQSPRYKIIEKRQSVAFWCNPISGHATLYWYQQILGQGPKLLIQFQNNGVVDDSQLPKDRFSAERLKGVDSTLKIQPAKLEDSAVYLCASSLTGSGDLAKNIQYFGAGTRLSVL.